Listed below are T cell receptor beta chains from one sample, sequenced in a study of cytomegalovirus exposure and HLA in healthy donors. Method: immunoSEQ multiplex PCR; TCRdb's copy keeps in-frame clones and lacks some. Seen here are approximately 150,000 clones, 85% to 90% observed once, and the top ten hold 8.7%. The specimen sequenced was PBMCs. The origin of the receptors is a man aged 18 to 30 in good health and CMV-seropositive. The conserved cysteine and the conserved F or W are not part of the CDR3 here. A D gene is named only where the DNA matches it firmly.

j_call: TRBJ2-7; v_call: TRBV5-4; d_call: NA; cdr3_aa: ASSGTWGPLEQY
j_call: TRBJ2-7; v_call: TRBV6-5; d_call: NA; cdr3_aa: ASSYSAGLYEQY
j_call: TRBJ2-5; v_call: TRBV4-1; d_call: TRBD1; cdr3_aa: ASSQGQAETQY
j_call: TRBJ2-7; v_call: TRBV27; d_call: TRBD2; cdr3_aa: ASNRGGIVYEQY
j_call: TRBJ1-5; v_call: TRBV30; d_call: NA; cdr3_aa: AWNRDDQPQH
j_call: TRBJ2-1; v_call: TRBV7-2; d_call: TRBD1; cdr3_aa: ASSRGGGRGPTAEQF
j_call: TRBJ1-1; v_call: TRBV27; d_call: TRBD1; cdr3_aa: ASRTGVRGRLAPEAF
j_call: TRBJ1-2; v_call: TRBV6-1; d_call: TRBD1; cdr3_aa: ASSGKLGQTISYGYT
j_call: TRBJ2-3; v_call: TRBV28; d_call: NA; cdr3_aa: ASSLDRLLDTQY
j_call: TRBJ2-7; v_call: TRBV11-2; d_call: TRBD1; cdr3_aa: ASSYRGQGTTSYEQY
j_call: TRBJ1-6; v_call: TRBV21-1; d_call: NA; cdr3_aa: ASSKPDRAGDSPLH
j_call: TRBJ2-3; v_call: TRBV10-1; d_call: NA; cdr3_aa: ASGLRGTDTQY
j_call: TRBJ1-6; v_call: TRBV19; d_call: NA; cdr3_aa: ASSNLWDTVTPSPLH
j_call: TRBJ2-3; v_call: TRBV5-4; d_call: TRBD2; cdr3_aa: ASSLGLAGRTDTQY
j_call: TRBJ2-5; v_call: TRBV7-6; d_call: NA; cdr3_aa: ASSPRGLETQY
j_call: TRBJ1-1; v_call: TRBV6-1; d_call: NA; cdr3_aa: AGSRDTMNTEAF